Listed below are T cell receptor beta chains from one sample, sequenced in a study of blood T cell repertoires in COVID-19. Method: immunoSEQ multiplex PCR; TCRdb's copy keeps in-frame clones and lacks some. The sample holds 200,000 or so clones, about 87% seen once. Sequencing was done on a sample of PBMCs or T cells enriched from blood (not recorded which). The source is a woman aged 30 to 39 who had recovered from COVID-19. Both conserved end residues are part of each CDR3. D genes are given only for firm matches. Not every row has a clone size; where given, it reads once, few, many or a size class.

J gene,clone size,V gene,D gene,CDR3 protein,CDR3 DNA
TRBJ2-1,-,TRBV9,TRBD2,CASSAHPLAGAYNEQFF,TGTGCCAGCAGCGCGCACCCACTAGCGGGGGCTTACAATGAGCAGTTCTTC
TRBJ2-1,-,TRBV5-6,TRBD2,CASSLLGLAGAEVEQFF,TGTGCCAGCAGCTTACTGGGTCTAGCGGGGGCTGAGGTTGAGCAGTTCTTC
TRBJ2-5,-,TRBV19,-,CASNLGGQETQYF,TGTGCCAGTAACCTAGGAGGGCAAGAGACCCAGTACTTC
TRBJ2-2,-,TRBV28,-,CASSSFLGHRNTGELFF,TGTGCCAGCAGTTCCTTCCTGGGACACCGTAACACCGGGGAGCTGTTTTTT
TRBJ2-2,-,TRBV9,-,CASSVTLAGELFF,TGTGCCAGCAGCGTTACTCTGGCCGGGGAGCTGTTTTTT
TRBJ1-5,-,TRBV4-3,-,CASSQERGGVHQPQHF,TGCGCCAGCAGCCAAGAACGAGGCGGGGTGCATCAGCCCCAGCATTTT
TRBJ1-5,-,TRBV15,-,CATSDGQTSDQEPQHF,TGTGCCACCAGCGACGGACAGACCTCCGATCAAGAGCCCCAGCATTTT
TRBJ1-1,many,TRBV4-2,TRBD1,CASSHDRESTEAFF,TGTGCCAGCAGCCATGACAGGGAGAGCACTGAAGCTTTCTTT
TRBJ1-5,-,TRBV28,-,CASSFYERRQPQHF,TGTGCCAGCAGTTTTTATGAGAGGCGTCAGCCCCAGCATTTT
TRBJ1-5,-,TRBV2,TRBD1,CASSEWGQNQPQHF,TGTGCCAGCAGTGAGTGGGGACAGAATCAGCCCCAGCATTTT
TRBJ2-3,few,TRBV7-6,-,CASSDLRSGRTDTQYF,TGTGCCAGCAGCGACCTGAGGAGCGGGCGCACAGATACGCAGTATTTT
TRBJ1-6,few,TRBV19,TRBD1,CASSGQGNSPLHF,TGTGCCAGTTCGGGACAGGGCAATTCACCCCTCCACTTT
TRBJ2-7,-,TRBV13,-,CASSLGAVHEQYF,TGTGCCAGCAGCTTAGGGGCAGTCCACGAGCAGTACTTC
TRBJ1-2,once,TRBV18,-,CASSPKPLRGYGYTF,TGTGCCAGCTCACCAAAACCGTTAAGGGGATATGGCTACACCTTC
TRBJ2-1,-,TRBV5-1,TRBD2,CASSLTSGGAREQFF,TGCGCCAGCAGCCTGACTAGCGGGGGGGCCAGGGAGCAGTTCTTC
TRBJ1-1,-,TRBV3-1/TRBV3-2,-,CASSQESRGSRPAFF,TGTGCCAGCAGCCAAGAGTCTCGGGGGTCGCGTCCAGCTTTCTTT
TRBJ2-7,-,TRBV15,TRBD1,CATSSQWVGQSSYEQYF,TGTGCCACCAGCAGTCAATGGGTGGGACAGTCCTCCTACGAGCAGTACTTC
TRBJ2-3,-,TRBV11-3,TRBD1,CASSRGQGAKDTQYF,TGTGCCAGCAGCCGAGGACAGGGGGCGAAAGATACGCAGTATTTT
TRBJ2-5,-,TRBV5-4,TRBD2,CASSGQEGIGGETQYF,TGTGCCAGCAGCGGGCAAGAGGGGATCGGGGGGGAGACCCAGTACTTC
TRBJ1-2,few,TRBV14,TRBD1,CASSPITGENYGYTF,TGTGCCAGCAGCCCCATAACAGGGGAGAACTATGGCTACACCTTC
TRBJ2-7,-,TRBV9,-,CASTRGGQGEQYF,TGTGCCAGCACGAGGGGGGGCCAAGGAGAGCAGTACTTC
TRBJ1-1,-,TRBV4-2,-,CASSQEGRLDTEAFF,TGTGCCAGCAGCCAAGAGGGGAGGTTGGACACTGAAGCTTTCTTT
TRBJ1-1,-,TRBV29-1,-,CSVPGSVRGTEAFF,TGCAGCGTTCCGGGATCCGTCCGGGGCACTGAAGCTTTCTTT
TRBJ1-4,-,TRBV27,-,CASSLTRSDSATNEKLFF,TGTGCCAGCAGTTTAACCCGCTCGGACAGTGCAACTAATGAAAAACTGTTTTTT
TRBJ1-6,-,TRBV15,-,CATSRGQNNSPLHF,TGTGCCACCAGCAGAGGACAGAATAATTCACCCCTCCACTTT
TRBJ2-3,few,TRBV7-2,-,CASSQREIFLDTQYF,TGTGCCAGCAGCCAGAGGGAGATTTTCCTTGATACGCAGTATTTT
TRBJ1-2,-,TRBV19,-,CASSIRQPRGYTF,TGTGCCAGTAGTATACGACAGCCCCGTGGCTACACCTTC
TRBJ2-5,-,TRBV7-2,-,CASSSTTFFSGYETQYF,TGTGCCAGCAGCTCAACTACTTTTTTTTCGGGGTATGAGACCCAGTACTTC
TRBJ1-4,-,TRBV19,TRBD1,CASSATGGEKLFF,TGTGCCAGTAGCGCGACAGGGGGCGAAAAACTGTTTTTT